These T cell receptor beta chains were read from a single sample in a study of Ad26.COV2.S vaccination and SARS-CoV-2 variants. The protocol was immunoSEQ multiplex PCR, while the TCRdb copy is restricted to in-frame clones and leaves out a portion. The data show under 250,000 clones, with 70% to 90% seen just once and 2.9% held by the top ten. The sample here was peripheral blood, taken in a trial of Ad26.COV2.S vaccine versus placebo. These TCRs come from a person aged 18-65 years who received the Ad26.COV2.S COVID-19 vaccine or a placebo. Each CDR3 is given with its conserved first and last residue. A D gene is named only where the DNA matches it firmly. Size tells how often a clone was seen (once, few, many) or the class of an expanded clone, and some rows leave it out.

len | j_gene | v_gene | d_gene | abundance | CDR3nt | CDR3aa
14 | TRBJ1-2 | TRBV5-4 | TRBD1 | . | TGTGCCAGCAGCTTTCTGACAGGGGGCTATGGCTACACCTTC | CASSFLTGGYGYTF
15 | TRBJ1-1 | TRBV6-6 | TRBD1 | few | TGTGCCAGCAGTTACCCCGGGACAGGGGGAGCTGAAGCTTTCTTT | CASSYPGTGGAEAFF
13 | TRBJ2-2 | TRBV12-3/TRBV12-4 | . | . | TGTGCCAGCACCTCAGGGGTTACCGGGGAGCTGTTTTTT | CASTSGVTGELFF
13 | TRBJ2-3 | TRBV6-5 | . | . | TGTGCCAGCAGTCGACAGGCAGGAGATACGCAGTATTTT | CASSRQAGDTQYF
12 | TRBJ1-2 | TRBV7-2 | . | . | TGTGCCAGCAGCTGCCGGGACCCCAGCAGCGCCTTC | CASSCRDPSSAF
16 | TRBJ2-2 | TRBV9 | . | . | TGTGCCAGCAGCGCTCAGGCCAATTCGAACACCGGGGAGCTGTTTTTT | CASSAQANSNTGELFF
14 | TRBJ1-2 | TRBV7-3 | TRBD1 | many | TGTGCCAGCAGCTCCGACGGGACAGACTATGGCTACACCTTC | CASSSDGTDYGYTF
18 | TRBJ2-1 | TRBV21-1 | . | . | TGTGCCAGCAGCAAAGAAGCGGGGGGACAGGGTGGGGACAATGAGCAGTTCTTC | CASSKEAGGQGGDNEQFF
15 | TRBJ2-1 | TRBV7-2 | . | once | TGTGCCAGCAGCTTAGTAGGCAGGTCGTACAATGAGCAGTTCTTC | CASSLVGRSYNEQFF
18 | TRBJ2-2 | TRBV4-3 | . | . | TGCGCCAGCAGCCAAGCGGGATGGTACAGGAAAAACACCGGGGAGCTGTTTTTT | CASSQAGWYRKNTGELFF
14 | TRBJ2-1 | TRBV2 | . | . | TGTGCCAGCAGATACCAGAGCTCCTACAATGAGCAGTTCTTC | CASRYQSSYNEQFF
15 | TRBJ2-1 | TRBV25-1 | TRBD2 | many | TGTGCCAGCAGTTATGGGACTAGCGGGAACAATGAGCAGTTCTTC | CASSYGTSGNNEQFF
15 | TRBJ1-5 | TRBV7-9 | . | . | TGTGCCAGCAGCTATGGGCCTACAAGTAATCAGCCCCAGCATTTT | CASSYGPTSNQPQHF
14 | TRBJ2-7 | TRBV6-5 | TRBD1 | . | TGTGCCAGCAGGCAGACAGGGGGATCCTACGAGCAGTACTTC | CASRQTGGSYEQYF
14 | TRBJ2-1 | TRBV10-3 | . | . | TGTGCCATCAGTGAGTCGACTCCGCCCGATGAGCAGTTCTTC | CAISESTPPDEQFF
12 | TRBJ2-5 | TRBV6-5 | . | . | TGTGCCAGCAAGGGCAACCAAGAGACCCAGTACTTC | CASKGNQETQYF
16 | TRBJ1-3 | TRBV19 | . | few | TGTGCCAGTAGCACCCCCGGGGGTTTCTCTGGAAACACCATATATTTT | CASSTPGGFSGNTIYF
11 | TRBJ2-1 | TRBV9 | TRBD1 | . | TGTGCCAGCAGCGGACAGGGGCAGCAGTTCTTC | CASSGQGQQFF
15 | TRBJ1-1 | TRBV19 | . | once | TGTGCCAGTAGTATGAAGAACGGTGGGTACACTGAAGCTTTCTTT | CASSMKNGGYTEAFF
12 | TRBJ2-2 | TRBV20-1 | . | . | TGCAGTGCTAGTGGGGGTGCCGGGGAGCTGTTTTTT | CSASGGAGELFF
13 | TRBJ1-1 | TRBV6-2/TRBV6-3 | . | . | TGTGCCAGCAGTACAGGGCTTCGCACTGAAGCTTTCTTT | CASSTGLRTEAFF
16 | TRBJ1-3 | TRBV9 | . | once | TGTGCCAGCGGAGACCCCGGGCCGAGCTCTGGAAACACCATATATTTT | CASGDPGPSSGNTIYF
14 | TRBJ1-2 | TRBV30 | . | . | TGTGCCTGGAGTGAGCCCCCGAGAGACTATGGCTACACCTTC | CAWSEPPRDYGYTF
16 | TRBJ2-5 | TRBV6-2/TRBV6-3 | . | few | TGTGCCAGCAGTTACGGCAGAGAGGCCACAGGCGCGACCCAGTACTTC | CASSYGREATGATQYF
14 | TRBJ2-1 | TRBV12-5 | TRBD2 | . | TGTGCTAGTGGCCCAGGCCTAGCGGTTAATGAGCAGTTCTTC | CASGPGLAVNEQFF
17 | TRBJ2-6 | TRBV7-2 | . | . | TGTGCCAGCAGCTCCCCCGGAAGAGACTCTGGGGCCAACGTCCTGACTTTC | CASSSPGRDSGANVLTF
18 | TRBJ1-3 | TRBV6-4 | . | . | TGTGCCAGCAGTGACTTCCGCGACCTCGAAAGCCCTGGAAACACCATATATTTT | CASSDFRDLESPGNTIYF
12 | TRBJ1-2 | TRBV12-3/TRBV12-4 | . | . | TGTGCCAGCAGTCTACAGGGTACTGGCTACACCTTC | CASSLQGTGYTF
15 | TRBJ2-1 | TRBV4-1 | TRBD1 | . | TGCGCCAGCAGCCAAGGGGACAGGGATAGTGGCGAGCAGTTCTTC | CASSQGDRDSGEQFF
17 | TRBJ1-1 | TRBV14 | . | once | TGTGCCAGCAGCCAATCCCGGGCCATCCGATCGAACACTGAAGCTTTCTTT | CASSQSRAIRSNTEAFF
14 | TRBJ1-1 | TRBV18 | . | . | TGTGCCAGCTCACCAGGGCCGCGGAACACTGAAGCTTTCTTT | CASSPGPRNTEAFF
16 | TRBJ2-1 | TRBV10-3 | TRBD2 | many | TGTGCCATCAGTGAGCCGGGGACTAGCGGGAGAGGTGAGCAGTTCTTC | CAISEPGTSGRGEQFF
13 | TRBJ1-2 | TRBV6-5 | . | . | TGTGCCAGCAGACTCTCAGCTAACTATGGCTACACCTTC | CASRLSANYGYTF
15 | TRBJ2-5 | TRBV11-1 | . | . | TGTGCCAGCAGCCACCGAAGGTCCGAATCAGAGACCCAGTACTTC | CASSHRRSESETQYF
18 | TRBJ2-5 | TRBV7-9 | TRBD2 | . | TGTGCCAGCAGCTTAGCGCCCGGACTAGCGGGAGGGAAAGAGACCCAGTACTTC | CASSLAPGLAGGKETQYF
15 | TRBJ2-3 | TRBV5-1 | TRBD1 | . | TGCGCCAGCAGGTTGACAGGGGCGGGCACAGATACGCAGTATTTT | CASRLTGAGTDTQYF
14 | TRBJ1-3 | TRBV9 | . | . | TGTGCCAGCAGCCCCCACGGCTCAAGAAACACCATATATTTT | CASSPHGSRNTIYF
14 | TRBJ2-2 | TRBV3-1/TRBV3-2 | TRBD1 | . | TGTGCCAGCAGCCACAGGGGGCAGTCCGGGGAGCTGTTTTTT | CASSHRGQSGELFF
15 | TRBJ2-7 | TRBV6-5 | . | . | TGTGCCAGCACCCCGTTTGGTGAGAGCTCCTACGAGCAGTACTTC | CASTPFGESSYEQYF
15 | TRBJ2-1 | TRBV5-1 | TRBD1 | . | TGCGCCAGCAGCCCCGCACCGGGACAGTACAATGAGCAGTTCTTC | CASSPAPGQYNEQFF
13 | TRBJ1-1 | TRBV6-2/TRBV6-3 | . | few | TGTGCCAGCAGTCCCAGGGAGAACACTGAAGCTTTCTTT | CASSPRENTEAFF
18 | TRBJ2-3 | TRBV24-1 | TRBD2 | . | TGTGCCACCAGTGATTCACCTACGACTAGCGCAGACACAGATACGCAGTATTTT | CATSDSPTTSADTDTQYF
13 | TRBJ2-5 | TRBV19 | . | . | TGTGCCAGTAGTATAGATAGTTCCGAGACCCAGTACTTC | CASSIDSSETQYF
14 | TRBJ1-6 | TRBV19 | . | . | TGTGCCAGTAAACCGGATGCCCGGAATTCACCCCTCCACTTT | CASKPDARNSPLHF
13 | TRBJ2-5 | TRBV29-1 | . | . | TGCAGCGTTGACTTTGGGGAACGGGAGACCCAGTACTTC | CSVDFGERETQYF
14 | TRBJ2-3 | TRBV18 | TRBD2 | . | TGTGCCAGCGAACTAGCGACTAGCACAGATACGCAGTATTTT | CASELATSTDTQYF
13 | TRBJ2-7 | TRBV7-3 | TRBD1 | . | TGTGCCAGCAGCTTAGGGACAGTCTACGAGCAGTACTTC | CASSLGTVYEQYF
15 | TRBJ2-1 | TRBV2 | TRBD2 | . | TGTGCCAGCAGGTTTGACAGCGGGGTGGGCGATGAGCAGTTCTTC | CASRFDSGVGDEQFF
13 | TRBJ2-5 | TRBV12-3/TRBV12-4 | . | . | TGTGCCAGCAGTTTCGGCAGGGAAGAGACCCAGTACTTC | CASSFGREETQYF
15 | TRBJ2-3 | TRBV19 | TRBD2 | . | TGTGCCAGTAGAACACTAGCGGGAGAGGCAGATACGCAGTATTTT | CASRTLAGEADTQYF
16 | TRBJ1-2 | TRBV7-9 | . | . | TGTGCCAGCAGCGCCATATACAGGGAGGGGACCTATGGCTACACCTTC | CASSAIYREGTYGYTF
15 | TRBJ1-1 | TRBV27 | . | . | TGTGCCAGCGTCAACCCAAGAGGATTGAACACTGAAGCTTTCTTT | CASVNPRGLNTEAFF
15 | TRBJ2-2 | TRBV20-1 | . | . | TGCAGTGCTAGTCCCGGGACTTCCCCCGCCGGGGAGCTGTTTTTT | CSASPGTSPAGELFF
15 | TRBJ2-1 | TRBV7-2 | TRBD2 | . | TGTGCCAGCAGCTGGGAGCGGGACCCCTACAATGAGCAGTTCTTC | CASSWERDPYNEQFF
13 | TRBJ2-1 | TRBV5-6 | . | few | TGTGCCAGCAGCTTGGTTGGTGCCGATGAGCAGTTCTTC | CASSLVGADEQFF